A selection of T cell receptor beta chains follows, all from one sample in a study of shared clonotypes between healthy human individuals. Sequenced by immunoSEQ multiplex PCR; TCRdb stores in-frame clones only, minus some. The sample records more than 400,000 clones, about 96% being singletons. Sample: naive CD4+ T cells sorted from blood. Receptor source: a woman aged 25 to 39 in good health. CDR3s include the opening cysteine and the closing phenylalanine or tryptophan.

TRBJ1-2 TRBV28 CASSLGQGTHGYTF
TRBJ1-4 TRBV19 CASSPVAGEKLFF
TRBJ2-1 TRBV28 CASSTDRLAGGLWNEQFF
TRBJ2-3 TRBV20-1 CSAVGTDTQYF
TRBJ2-1 TRBV4-1 CASSQPGQRDFHEQFF
TRBJ1-2 TRBV2 CASRMTLQGVGYTF
TRBJ2-3 TRBV19 CASTPPGTGTDTQYF
TRBJ2-3 TRBV5-1 CASIPGSFGTDTQYF
TRBJ2-2 TRBV28 CASSLYGYTGELFF
TRBJ1-1 TRBV5-1 CASSLVPGAGTEAFF
TRBJ2-1 TRBV28 CASSSPRTSGRYNEQFF
TRBJ1-2 TRBV19 CASSNWGQRRYGYTF
TRBJ2-7 TRBV5-4 CASSLALGLAATSYEQYF
TRBJ2-7 TRBV7-8 CASSLVGRDAYEQYF
TRBJ1-6 TRBV6-5 CASSYGGRDSPLHF
TRBJ1-1 TRBV19 CASSIWQGNTEAFF
TRBJ2-2 TRBV18 CASSPNRDTGELFF
TRBJ1-5 TRBV2 CASSERAPNQPQHF
TRBJ1-1 TRBV12-5 CASARGGWDTEAFF
TRBJ2-7 TRBV5-1 CASSLVATGSPYEQYF
TRBJ2-6 TRBV28 CASSSGAGVTGANVLTF
TRBJ2-6 TRBV11-2 CASRHSTGTGANVLTF
TRBJ2-7 TRBV9 CASSLVPSSYEQYF
TRBJ2-7 TRBV28 CASSSRGTSGYEQYF
TRBJ2-7 TRBV28 CASSYRVRAYEQYF
TRBJ2-7 TRBV7-8 CASSESSGREYEQYF
TRBJ2-7 TRBV4-1 CASSQVLTGTHSYEQYF
TRBJ2-1 TRBV7-3 CASSSTSGRINEQFF
TRBJ2-1 TRBV7-9 CASSSLISSYNEQFF
TRBJ2-6 TRBV6-5 CASSYSRVTGANVLTF
TRBJ2-7 TRBV2 CASRLGVPSYEQYF
TRBJ1-5 TRBV7-6 CASSLGTGSSGQPQHF
TRBJ1-2 TRBV5-6 CASSSTIRDRASYGYTF
TRBJ1-4 TRBV25-1 CASSGRGATNEKLFF
TRBJ2-1 TRBV28 CASSSVGTGVRNEQFF
TRBJ2-5 TRBV19 CASSTPGSQETQYF
TRBJ2-1 TRBV5-1 CASSLRPRSDEQFF
TRBJ1-1 TRBV7-9 CASSLRGSTEAFF
TRBJ1-1 TRBV5-1 CASSLIGLSTEAFF
TRBJ2-2 TRBV5-1 CASSLGRGTGELFF
TRBJ1-5 TRBV27 CASTNSGSSNQPQHF
TRBJ2-2 TRBV10-2 CATLLGRGGELFF
TRBJ1-4 TRBV29-1 CSVADRGHEKLFF
TRBJ2-2 TRBV6-5 CASRTGNTGELFF
TRBJ2-7 TRBV5-1 CASTTPDGGYEQYF
TRBJ2-2 TRBV5-1 CASRGSPTGELFF
TRBJ2-1 TRBV7-9 CASSLEGLGIIF
TRBJ1-2 TRBV11-2 CASSYNAAWGYTF
TRBJ2-1 TRBV11-2 CASSLENYNEQFF
TRBJ2-3 TRBV7-2 CASSLVATGYTDTQYF
TRBJ2-5 TRBV10-1 CASSWDRRQETQYF